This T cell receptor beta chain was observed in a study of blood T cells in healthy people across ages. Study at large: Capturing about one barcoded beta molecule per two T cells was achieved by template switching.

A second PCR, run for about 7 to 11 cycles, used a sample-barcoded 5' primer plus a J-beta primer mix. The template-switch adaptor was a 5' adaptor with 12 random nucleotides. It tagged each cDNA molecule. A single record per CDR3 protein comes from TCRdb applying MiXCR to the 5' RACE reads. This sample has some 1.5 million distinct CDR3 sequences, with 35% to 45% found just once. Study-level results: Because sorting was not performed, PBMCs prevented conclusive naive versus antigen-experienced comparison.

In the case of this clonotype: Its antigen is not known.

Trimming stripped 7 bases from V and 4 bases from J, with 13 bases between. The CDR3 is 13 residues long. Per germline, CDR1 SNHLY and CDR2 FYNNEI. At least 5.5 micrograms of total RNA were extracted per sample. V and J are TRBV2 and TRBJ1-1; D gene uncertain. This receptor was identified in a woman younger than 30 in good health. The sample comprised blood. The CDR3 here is CASKVGWTTEAFF. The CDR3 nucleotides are TGTGCCAGCAAGGTAGGGTGGACCACTGAAGCTTTCTTT.